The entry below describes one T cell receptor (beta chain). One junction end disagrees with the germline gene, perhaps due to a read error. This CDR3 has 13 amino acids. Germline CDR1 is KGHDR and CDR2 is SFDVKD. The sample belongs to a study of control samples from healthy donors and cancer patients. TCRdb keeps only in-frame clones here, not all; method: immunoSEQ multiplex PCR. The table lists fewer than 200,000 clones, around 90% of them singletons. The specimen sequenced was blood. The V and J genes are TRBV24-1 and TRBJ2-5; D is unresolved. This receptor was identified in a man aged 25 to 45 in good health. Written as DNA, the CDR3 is TGTGCCTCCAGCCCAGAAAGTGAAGAGACCCAGTACTTC. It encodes CASSPESEETQYF.